One and the same sample provided the 18 T cell receptor beta chains below, sequenced in a study of technical replicates of blood from a few donors. Profiling relied on immunoSEQ multiplex PCR, and the TCRdb table lists in-frame clones only, not all of them. Counted here are under 95,000 clones, about nine tenths occurring once; the ten biggest clones make up less than 0.4%. The source material was T cells isolated from PBMCs. The source of these receptors is a human donor in good health. Some clones in this sample may be carry-over from other donors' samples.

The chain recombines TRBV19 with TRBJ2-3, with no clear D. This CDR3 has 15 amino acids. Deletions cut 5 bases from V and 6 bases from J, with 18 bases between. Germline loops: CDR1 LNHDA, CDR2 SQIVND (reference sequence). CDR3 residues: CASSQNPVPGDTQYF. Written as DNA, the CDR3 is TGTGCCAGTAGTCAGAATCCGGTCCCCGGGGATACGCAGTATTTT.

J is TRBJ1-5 and V is TRBV15, with 8 bases lining up with TRBD1. V shed 3 bases, J shed 5 bases, and the junction held 9 bases outside the gene matches. The CDR3 contains 16 residues. Looked up from germline, CDR1 is LNHNV and CDR2 is YYDKDF (reference sequence). CDR3 bases: TGTGCCACCAGCAGCTCACGGACAGGGCGTCATCAGCCCCAGCATTTT. Protein product: CATSSSRTGRHQPQHF.

The chain is built from TRBV2 and TRBJ1-6, with D possibly matching TRBD1 (5 bases). Deletions cut 2 bases from V and 6 bases from J, with 11 bases between. The CDR3 is 15 residues long. Germline V gene sequence: CDR1 SNHLY, CDR2 FYNNEI. The DNA of the CDR3 is TGTGCCAGCAGTGAACGGCCGGGGGTTAATTCACCCCTCCACTTT. It encodes CASSERPGVNSPLHF.

The V gene is TRBV7-9, the J gene TRBJ2-7; D is possibly TRBD2 (5 bases). The germline V and J ends were trimmed by 5 bases and 5 bases, with 19 bases remaining between them. The CDR3 loop spans 15 amino acids. Looked up from germline, CDR1 is SEHNR and CDR2 is FQNEAQ (reference sequence). The CDR3 DNA reads TGTGCCAGCAGCACCCCCCAGGATTCGACTAACGAGCAGTACTTC. Translating it yields CASSTPQDSTNEQYF.

The rearrangement uses TRBV4-1 and TRBJ1-1; TRBD1 agrees at 7 bases. The CDR3 covers 18 residues. The ends lost 0 bases at V and 1 base at J; junction bases unmatched: 11. The germline V gene encodes CDR1 MGHRA and CDR2 YSYEKL. The CDR3 nucleotides read TGCGCCAGCAGCCAAGACCGGCCTTACAGGGGTCCGAACACTGAAGCTTTCTTT. This codes for CASSQDRPYRGPNTEAFF.

V usage is TRBV7-2 and J usage is TRBJ2-5, with 10 bases aligning to TRBD2. This CDR3 is 16 amino acids long. The trim removed 1 base at V and 5 bases at J, leaving 7 bases unmatched. CDR1 is SGHTA and CDR2 is FQGNSA in the germline V gene. The CDR3 DNA reads TGTGCCAGCAGCTTAGGGCTAGCGGGGGCAGGGGAGACCCAGTACTTC. Translated, it gives CASSLGLAGAGETQYF.

J is TRBJ2-4 and V is TRBV5-4, with 9 bases aligning to TRBD1. The germline gives CDR1 SGHNT, CDR2 YYREEE (reference sequence). Unmatched junction bases numbered 5, after V lost 6 bases and J lost 4 bases. This CDR3 has 14 amino acids. CDR3 sequence: CASTLTGGKNIQYF. The CDR3 coding sequence is TGTGCCAGCACTCTGACAGGGGGTAAAAACATTCAGTACTTC. The full variable domain, rest sourced from reference TRBV5-4 and TRBJ2-4, is ETGVTQSPTHLIKTRGQQVTLRCSSQSGHNTVSWYQQALGQGPQFIFQYYREEENGRGNFPPRFSGLQFPNYSSELNVNALELDDSALYLCASTLTGGKNIQYFGAGTRLSVL.

The chain combines TRBV7-9 with TRBJ2-7; TRBD2 is a possible D gene (6 bases). V lost 3 bases to trimming and J lost 5 bases, with 8 bases between them. CDR3 length: 12 amino acids. CDR1 SEHNR and CDR2 FQNEAQ come from the germline V gene (reference sequence). The CDR3 is CASSLEGNEQYF. CDR3 in DNA: TGTGCCAGCAGCTTGGAGGGCAACGAGCAGTACTTC.

Only one count was recorded for this clone. The chain joins TRBV25-1 to TRBJ2-3, with TRBD2 matching over 7 bases. The J segment lost 4 bases and the V segment lost 4 bases, leaving 5 bases of the junction unmatched. CDR3 length equals 14 residues. The germline gives CDR1 MGHDK, CDR2 SYGVNS. CDR3 nucleotide sequence: TGTGCCAGCAGTGTCGGACTAGTAGCAGATACGCAGTATTTT. This translates into CASSVGLVADTQYF.

This clone has a handful of counts. This chain uses TRBV20-1 with TRBJ1-6; D gene uncertain. V shed 2 bases and J shed 16 bases, with 12 bases lying between them. The CDR3 spans 11 residues. Germline assignment: CDR1 DFQATT and CDR2 SNEGSKA (reference sequence). This CDR3 reads CSARNSDSLHF. CDR3 sequence (DNA): TGCAGTGCTAGAAATTCGGACTCTCTCCACTTT.

The chain has TRBV11-2 and TRBJ2-2; 8 nucleotides align to TRBD2. CDR3 size: 16 residues. Germline V gene sequence: CDR1 SGHAT, CDR2 FQNNGV. The ends lost 6 bases at V and 6 bases at J; junction bases unmatched: 12. In DNA form, the CDR3 reads TGTGCCAGCAGTTCCCTCGGGGCTAGCGGGCCCGGGGAGCTGTTTTTT. It translates to CASSSLGASGPGELFF.

The gene calls are TRBV11-1 and TRBJ2-1, with 11 nucleotides matching TRBD1. Germline CDR1 and CDR2: SGHAT and FQDESV (reference sequence). CDR3 length: 15 residues. The junction had 11 bases not matched to a gene; V was cut back by 5 bases and J by 11 bases. DNA for the CDR3: TGTGCCAGCAGCCGAGGGACAGGGGGAGTGCTAAAGCAGTTCTTC. This sequence encodes CASSRGTGGVLKQFF.

The chain has TRBV28 and TRBJ2-2; D perhaps matches TRBD1 (6 bases). Germline CDR1 MDHEN, CDR2 SYDVKM. The V end was cut by 2 bases, the J end by 0 bases, with 10 bases between. The CDR3 contains 16 residues. The CDR3 DNA reads TGTGCCAGCAGTTTACCTTGGACAGCGAACACCGGGGAGCTGTTTTTT. Protein product: CASSLPWTANTGELFF.

The CDR3 region is CASSPLGTRDSGELFF. For the CDR3, the DNA is TGTGCCAGCTCACCTCTGGGGACTAGAGATTCCGGGGAGCTGTTTTTT. The chain uses TRBV18 and TRBJ2-2; 8 bases are a match to TRBD2. Looked up from germline, CDR1 is KGHSH and CDR2 is LQKENI. CDR3 length: 16 residues. V was pared by 3 bases and J by 6 bases, with 9 bases of the junction left unmatched.

The gene calls are TRBV7-8 and TRBJ2-3; TRBD2 aligns across 9 bases. The CDR3 covers 15 residues. The junction had 5 bases not matched to a gene; V was cut back by 5 bases and J by 2 bases. Germline CDR1 and CDR2: SGHVS and FQNEAQ. The CDR3 here is CASSPIAGDTDTQYF. CDR3 coding DNA: TGTGCCAGCAGCCCCATAGCGGGAGACACAGATACGCAGTATTTT.

The chain's CDR3 is CASSRTGGNQETQYF. In nucleotides, the CDR3 is TGTGCCAGCAGCCGGACGGGGGGAAATCAAGAGACCCAGTACTTC. The chain joins TRBV9 to TRBJ2-5, with 7 bases lining up with TRBD2. This CDR3 spans 15 amino acids. Germline assignment: CDR1 SGDLS and CDR2 YYNGEE. The V gene end was trimmed by 4 bases and the J gene end by 2 bases; junction bases not matched to a gene: 8.

The rearrangement uses TRBV5-1 and TRBJ2-7; TRBD1 agrees at 8 bases. CDR1 and CDR2 from the germline V gene are SGHRS and YFSETQ. The ends lost 3 bases at V and 6 bases at J; junction bases unmatched: 11. This CDR3 is 15 amino acids long. CDR3 region: CASSYSGTGPSEQYF. DNA of the CDR3: TGCGCCAGCAGCTATTCCGGGACAGGCCCCTCCGAGCAGTACTTC. The full variable domain, in which reference TRBV5-1 and TRBJ2-7 provide the parts outside the CDR3, is KAGVTQTPRYLIKTRGQQVTLSCSPISGHRSVSWYQQTPGQGLQFLFEYFSETQRNKGNFPGRFSGRQFSNSRSEMNVSTLELGDSALYLCASSYSGTGPSEQYFGPGTRLTVT.

The V call is TRBV18, the J call TRBJ2-1; D is possibly TRBD2 (6 bases). The V and J ends lost 3 bases and 8 bases respectively, with 17 bases between them. This CDR3 is built from 15 residues. Looked up from germline, CDR1 is KGHSH and CDR2 is LQKENI. The CDR3 bases are TGTGCCAGCTCACCGCGGGGACGGGAGAAGGATGAGCAGTTCTTC. Translated: CASSPRGREKDEQFF.